This T cell receptor beta chain was obtained from a study of T-cell reconstitution after alpha-beta-depleted transplantation in children (dated by TCRdb to 2016 to 2017). About the investigation overall: Using TCR repertoire profiling, the study quantitatively followed how T-cell immune reconstitution unfolded in children after TCRalphabeta/CD19-depleted allogeneic hematopoietic cell transplantation. What the study reported, not specific to this receptor: In some patients, the high TCRbeta diversity seen at day 60 was put down to recipient T cells and intrathymic progenitors that had survived conditioning. The frequencies of hyperexpanded clones fell over the following months, and after one year, T-cell counts and TCRbeta diversity were mostly attributed to newly produced T cells. Apparently early alphabetaT-cell count recovery about two months after transplant reportedly relied on only several hundred rapidly expanded clones derived from non-depleted graft cells.

The library came from PCR. The instrument given in TCRdb is Illumina HiSeq 2500. Molecular barcoding was employed in the preparation of TCR libraries, with unique molecular identifiers being used to normalize TCRbeta repertoire quantification. Clones were called with MiXCR by TCRdb after fastp trimmed the public reads at Q25, and only in-frame beta chains were retained. Every distinct CDR3 protein forms one entry, paired with its most common genes and DNA. The sample yields hundreds of thousands of distinct CDR3 sequences; around 12% were counted once. Of the sample, about 0.79% falls within the top ten clones. Notes on this clonotype: Its antigen is currently not known. Base qualities are missing; no much larger clone stands one base away.

The treatment or condition label for this specimen denotes: allogeneic hematopoietic cell transplantation with graft depleted of TCRalphabeta T cells and CD19 B cells. The transplant recipients were children given TCRalphabeta/CD19-depleted allogeneic hematopoietic cell grafts. The input for sequencing was PBMCs, taken before TCRalphabeta/CD19-depleted stem cell transplant. This TCR was recovered from a girl aged 2 to 9 with congenital amegakaryocytic thrombocytopenia, due to receive a stem cell transplant.

The DNA sequence is TGTGCCAGCAGCTCCGGGACTAGCGGGAGTACCGGGGAGCTGTTTTTT. This is translated as CASSSGTSGSTGELFF. The sequence links TRBV11-3 to TRBJ2-2; TRBD2 matches 14 bases in the middle. Sequences SGHNT (CDR1) and YENEEA (CDR2) are obtained from the germline V gene. Clipping removes 4 bases from V and 5 bases from J, with 3 as the unmatched junction base count. From cysteine to phenylalanine, the CDR3 is 16 amino acids long. CDR3 DNA is the only sequence kept; it has 48 bases, read in frame from the first base.